These 2 T cell receptor beta chains share one sample of origin, sequenced in a study of CD8+CD57+ T cells in acquired aplastic anemia. Both TCR beta VDJ combination and CDR3 sequence profiling were carried out. Genomic DNA was the template for this profiling. One entry per CDR3 protein, called by TCRdb with MiXCR from the reads. The data show around 180,000 distinct CDR3 sequences, about 60% seen once. The sequencing sample was made of sorted CD4+, CD8+, or CD8+CD57+ T cells (not recorded which) from PBMCs. Receptors were obtained from a human donor in good health.

V is TRBV29-1 and J is TRBJ2-3, with 7 nucleotides matching TRBD1. Unmatched junction bases numbered 6, after V lost 5 bases and J lost 1 base. The V gene's germline CDR1 is SQVTM and CDR2 ANQGSEA. The CDR3 is 14 residues long. Here the CDR3 DNA reads TGCAGCGTTTCCGGACAGGTGCGCACAGATACGCAGTATTTT. It specifies CSVSGQVRTDTQYF.

The chain joins TRBV2 to TRBJ1-4, with TRBD1 matching over 8 bases. The trim removed 9 bases at V and 8 bases at J, leaving 8 bases unmatched. The CDR3 contains 13 residues. CDR1 is SNHLY, CDR2 FYNNEI, per germline. The CDR3 sequence is CASRTGRQEKLFF. CDR3 nucleotide sequence: TGTGCCAGTAGGACAGGGAGACAAGAAAAACTGTTTTTT.